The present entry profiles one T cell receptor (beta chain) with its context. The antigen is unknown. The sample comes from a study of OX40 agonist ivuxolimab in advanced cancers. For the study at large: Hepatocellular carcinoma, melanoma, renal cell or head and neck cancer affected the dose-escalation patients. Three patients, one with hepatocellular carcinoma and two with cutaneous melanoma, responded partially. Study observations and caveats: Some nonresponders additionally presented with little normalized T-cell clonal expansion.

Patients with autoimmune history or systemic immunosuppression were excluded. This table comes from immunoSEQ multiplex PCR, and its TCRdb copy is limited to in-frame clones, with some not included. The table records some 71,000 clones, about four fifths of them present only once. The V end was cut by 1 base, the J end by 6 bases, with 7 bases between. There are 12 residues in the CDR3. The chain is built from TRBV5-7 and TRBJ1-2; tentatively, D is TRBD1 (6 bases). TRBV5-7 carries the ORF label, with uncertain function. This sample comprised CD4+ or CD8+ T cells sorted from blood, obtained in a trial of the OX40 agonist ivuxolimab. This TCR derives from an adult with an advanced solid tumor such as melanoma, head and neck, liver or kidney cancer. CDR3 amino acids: CASSLKGDGYTF. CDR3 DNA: TGTGCCAGCAGCTTGAAGGGGGATGGCTACACCTTC.